The text below deals with one T cell receptor beta chain. The antigen remains unidentified. Here immunoSEQ multiplex PCR was the method, and the copy in TCRdb shows in-frame clones only, minus some. This table holds around 50,000 clones, 75% to 95% found once. Each of the patients experienced relapse following autologous stem cell transplantation, and their brentuximab vedotin exposure differed. V was cut by 2 bases and J by 9 bases, with 11 bases left in between. CDR1 is KGHSH, CDR2 LQKENI, per germline. The CDR3 totals 13 residues. This sample was taken from a study of PD-1 blockade in classical Hodgkin lymphoma. The study, taken as a whole, reports: CD4+ TCR diversity, unlike CD8+, rose significantly by C4D1.

The chain joins TRBV18 to TRBJ2-1; D is undetermined. This receptor was identified in a human donor with classical Hodgkin lymphoma. The input for sequencing was peripheral blood mononuclear cells (PBMCs), taken before the second cycle of nivolumab. CDR3 bases: TGTGCCAGCTCACCAGGGAACAGCACTGAGCAGTTCTTC. This translates into CASSPGNSTEQFF.